This T cell receptor beta chain originates from a study of read filtering for tumor transcriptome and immune sequencing. Overall study: Mean patient age was roughly 66 years, range roughly 45 to 85; around 17 male, 11 to 15 female. Revised staging placed fewer than ten patients in R-ISS I, about 15 in II, more than five in III. TCR-mapped reads were about 4 to 11 million with IR-seq versus about 85 to 1,300 with RNA-seq.

This clonotype was observed at least ten times. The CDR3 loop spans 14 amino acids. The germline V and J ends were trimmed by 0 bases and 3 bases, with 9 bases remaining between them. Germline V gene data show CDR1 as SGHRS and CDR2 as YFSETQ. This library used approximately 0.4 ug RNA and molecular barcoded adaptors spanning alpha/delta and beta/gamma chains. TCRdb ran MiXCR on the reads and lists one entry per CDR3 protein. The sample includes 30,000 to 45,000 distinct CDR3 sequences, roughly an eighth of them seen just once. The receptor's source is a donor aged 40 or older with multiple myeloma. The sample was a population of CD138-negative cells sorted from bone marrow. The chain recombines TRBV5-1 with TRBJ2-5; no clear D. The CDR3 nucleotides read TGCGCCAGCAGCTTGGAGGCTGAGGAAGAGACCCAGTACTTC. This sequence encodes CASSLEAEEETQYF.